The 29 T cell receptor beta chains in this list originate from one sample, sequenced in a study of CD8+ T cells in alopecia areata. RNA was isolated and reverse transcribed to cDNA, the sequencing template. Measured with immunoSEQ multiplex PCR; TCRdb has only the in-frame clones, and not every one. Of some 170,000 clones in the sample, about 53% were seen once. Documented treatment: oral pan-JAK inhibitor, 5-10 mg twice daily. This material consisted of CD8+ T cells sorted from blood, taken at week 24, from a patient treated with tofacitinib. All receptors derive from a human donor with alopecia areata.

This chain joins TRBV29-1 and TRBJ2-3; D ambiguous. This CDR3 has 13 residues. The V end was cut by 7 bases, the J end by 3 bases, with 14 bases between. Germline V gene lookup returns CDR1 SQVTM and CDR2 ANQGSEA. CDR3 sequence: CSATVSLTDTQYF. The CDR3 DNA sequence: TGCAGCGCCACCGTCAGTCTTACAGATACGCAGTATTTT.

This rearrangement joins TRBV19 to TRBJ1-5; 8 bases fit TRBD1. Germline V gene data show CDR1 as LNHDA and CDR2 as SQIVND (reference sequence). V lost 10 bases and J lost 6; bases outside the gene matches: 5. This CDR3 contains 12 residues. The CDR3 spells CATRTGSQPQHF. The CDR3 region has the DNA TGTGCCACTAGGACAGGGAGTCAGCCCCAGCATTTT.

This rearrangement joins TRBV10-2 to TRBJ1-5; TRBD1 might be the D (5 bases). Germline values: CDR1 WSHSY, CDR2 SAAADI. The CDR3 length is 13 residues. Trimming stripped 3 bases from V and 9 bases from J, with 12 bases between. CDR3 loop: CASSEVSGGPQHF. The DNA for the CDR3 is TGCGCCAGCAGTGAAGTCTCCGGGGGGCCCCAGCATTTT.

A note on this clone: One junction end disagrees with the germline gene, perhaps due to a read error. The chain carries TRBV11-2 and TRBJ2-3; D is uncertain. Germline loops: CDR1 SGHAT, CDR2 FQNNGV. The CDR3 sequence is 10 residues long. CDR3 in amino acids: CASSLDTQYF. For the CDR3, the DNA is TGTGCCAGCAGTTTAGATACGCAGTATTTT. Using reference TRBV11-2 and TRBJ2-3 for the parts outside the CDR3, the full variable domain is EAGVAQSPRYKIIEKRQSVAFWCNPISGHATLYWYQQILGQGPKLLIQFQNNGVVDDSQLPKDRFSAERLKGVDSTLKIQPAKLEDSAVYLCASSLDTQYFGPGTRLTVL.

This clone was counted between two and nine times. This chain connects TRBV19 to TRBJ1-1, with 8 bases lining up with TRBD1. J gave up 5 bases and V 7 bases, and 15 bases lay outside the gene matches. Looked up from germline, CDR1 is LNHDA and CDR2 is SQIVND (reference sequence). The CDR3 covers 16 residues. The CDR3 sequence: CASTGQATTLGTEAFF. In DNA form, the CDR3 reads TGTGCCAGTACGGGACAGGCGACAACGTTGGGAACTGAAGCTTTCTTT. Filled out from reference TRBV19 and TRBJ1-1, the complete variable domain reads DGGITQSPKYLFRKEGQNVTLSCEQNLNHDAMYWYRQDPGQGLRLIYYSQIVNDFQKGDIAEGYSVSREKKESFPLTVTSAQKNPTAFYLCASTGQATTLGTEAFFGQGTRLTVV.

In DNA, the CDR3 is TGTGCCAGCGGCCCCCCGGGCCTCGAAGACTTCTTT. It yields the protein CASGPPGLEDFF. V gene TRBV6-5 combines with J gene TRBJ1-1; no firm D call. Trimming pared 8 bases from V and 14 bases from J, leaving 21 bases between. Germline V gene lookup returns CDR1 MNHEY and CDR2 SVGAGI. The length of the CDR3 is 12 residues.

This rearrangement joins TRBV30 to TRBJ1-5, with D unresolved. CDR1 is GTSNPN and CDR2 is SVGIG in the germline V gene (reference sequence). V was clipped by 1 base and J by 7 bases, with 11 bases between them. The CDR3 is made up of 13 amino acids. Here the CDR3 DNA reads TGTGCCTGGAGTGCAAACCGGAACCAGCCCCAGCATTTT. This translates into CAWSANRNQPQHF.

The CDR3 protein is CASSQGSSPLHF. The CDR3, as DNA: TGTGCCAGCAGCCAGGGTAGTTCACCCCTCCACTTT. The V gene is TRBV27, the J gene TRBJ1-6; D is perhaps TRBD1 (5 bases). Germline lookup yields CDR1 MNHEY and CDR2 SMNVEV (reference sequence). The CDR3 is 12 amino acids. The V end was cut by 6 bases, the J end by 9 bases, with 9 bases between.

CDR3 sequence: CASSLNPHEQYF. The CDR3 coding sequence is TGTGCCAGCAGCTTAAATCCCCACGAGCAGTACTTC. The rearrangement uses TRBV7-8 and TRBJ2-7; D gene ambiguous. Germline V gives CDR1 SGHVS, CDR2 FQNEAQ. V lost 2 bases to trimming and J lost 5 bases, with 7 bases between them. The CDR3 spans 12 residues.

The rearrangement joins TRBV5-6 to TRBJ2-7; 9 bases map to TRBD2. Germline V lookup: CDR1 SGHDT, CDR2 YYEEEE. J gave up 3 bases and V 5 bases, and 6 bases lay outside the gene matches. CDR3 size: 14 residues. CDR3 loop: CASSYSGGLYEQYF. As DNA, the CDR3 is TGTGCCAGCAGTTATAGCGGGGGCCTCTACGAGCAGTACTTC.

V usage is TRBV7-8 and J usage is TRBJ2-7, with TRBD1 matching over 8 bases. With 5 bases clipped from V and 0 bases from J, the junction kept 6 bases outside the gene matches. The CDR3 length is 15 residues. The germline CDR1 and CDR2 sequences are SGHVS and FQNEAQ. This chain's CDR3 is CASSPGQGFSYEQYF. The DNA of the CDR3 is TGTGCCAGCAGCCCAGGACAGGGATTCTCCTACGAGCAGTACTTC.

A few counts support this clone. The CDR3 nucleotides are TGTGCCAGCAAGGGGGGGCCGAACCTACCTATGAACACTGAAGCTTTCTTT. Its translation: CASKGGPNLPMNTEAFF. The chain has TRBV7-9 and TRBJ1-1; weak D call: TRBD1 (6 bases). CDR3 size: 17 residues. Trimming stripped 7 bases from V and 0 bases from J, with 21 bases between. The germline V gene has CDR1 SEHNR and CDR2 FQNEAQ (reference sequence).

This sequence joins TRBV29-1 and TRBJ2-2; the match to TRBD1 covers 9 bases. The length of the CDR3 is 14 residues. The junction had 4 bases not matched to a gene; V was cut back by 6 bases and J by 2 bases. CDR1 and CDR2 from the germline V gene are SQVTM and ANQGSEA. The CDR3 loop reads CSVEQGANTGELFF. For the CDR3, the DNA is TGCAGCGTAGAACAGGGGGCAAACACCGGGGAGCTGTTTTTT.

This clone came up a few times. V gene TRBV7-9 combines with J gene TRBJ2-2; TRBD1 aligns across 8 bases. From germline, CDR1 is SEHNR and CDR2 FQNEAQ (reference sequence). V trimming: 7 bases; J trimming: 1 base; junction bases outside the gene matches: 8. CDR3 length: 16 residues. The CDR3 DNA is TGTGCCAGCACCCCTCCAGGGGGCCTGAACACCGGGGAGCTGTTTTTT. Translated: CASTPPGGLNTGELFF.

The V gene is TRBV27, the J gene TRBJ2-1; 9 positions match TRBD2. Germline trimming cut 5 bases from V and 5 bases from J; bases unmatched to any gene: 13. Germline-derived CDR1 and CDR2 are MNHEY and SMNVEV (reference sequence). The CDR3 covers 17 residues. The CDR3 DNA reads TGTGCCAGCAGTCCGACCCAACTAGCGGGCAATAACAATGAGCAGTTCTTC. Its protein product is CASSPTQLAGNNNEQFF.

The chain is built from TRBV6-1 and TRBJ2-6; D might be TRBD2 (5 bases). Germline V gene lookup returns CDR1 MNHNS and CDR2 SASEGT. This CDR3 has 20 residues. Trimming shortened V by 4 bases and J by 1 base, and 23 bases separated the two germline ends. In nucleotides, the CDR3 is TGTGCCAGCAGTGGAGGTTTTCCGGGCCCGGGAAGTTCTGGGGCCAACGTCCTGACTTTC. Its translation is CASSGGFPGPGSSGANVLTF.

V usage is TRBV7-9 and J usage is TRBJ1-2, with unresolved D. V lost 1 base and J lost 4, with 10 bases in between. Germline V CDR1 and CDR2: SEHNR, FQNEAQ (reference sequence). The CDR3 totals 14 residues. CDR3 sequence reads: CASSLDTYRYGYTF. CDR3 bases: TGTGCCAGCAGCTTAGACACGTACCGCTATGGCTACACCTTC.

V is TRBV10-3 and J is TRBJ2-7; D is ambiguous. V gave up 0 bases and J gave up 4 bases, with 10 bases separating them. This CDR3 comprises 14 residues. Per germline, CDR1 ENHRY and CDR2 SYGVKD. CDR3 sequence (DNA): TGTGCCATCAGTGAGTCGATTTCAGATTACGAGCAGTACTTC. Encoded protein: CAISESISDYEQYF.

The chain couples TRBV4-3 to TRBJ1-1; D remains unclear. Trimming took off 3 bases at V and 1 base at J, with 9 bases between the two ends. This CDR3 has 14 amino acids. CDR1 and CDR2 (germline): LGHNA, YSLEER. The CDR3, as DNA: TGCGCCAGCAGCCATGGACGGTCGAACACTGAAGCTTTCTTT. Translating it yields CASSHGRSNTEAFF.

This rearrangement joins TRBV29-1 to TRBJ2-7, with D maybe TRBD2 (6 bases). The CDR3 contains 13 residues. The germline CDR1 and CDR2 sequences are SQVTM and ANQGSEA. The germline V and J ends were trimmed by 5 bases and 6 bases, with 17 bases remaining between them. The CDR3 is CSVLDGGAREQYF. CDR3 in DNA: TGCAGCGTTCTCGACGGAGGGGCCCGCGAGCAGTACTTC.

V usage is TRBV16 and J usage is TRBJ2-1; D is perhaps TRBD1 or TRBD2 (5 bases each). This CDR3 comprises 12 residues. V was trimmed by 2 bases and J by 6 bases, leaving 5 bases between them. In germline, CDR1 is KGHSY, CDR2 FQNENV. This CDR3 is CASSQGGNEQFF. CDR3 DNA: TGTGCCAGCAGCCAAGGGGGCAATGAGCAGTTCTTC.

Of note for this clone: Mismatch with germline at one junction end may stem from a read error. The same CDR3 arises from other DNA sequences in this sample as well. The chain recombines TRBV6-6 with TRBJ1-6; no clear D gene. The length of the CDR3 is 12 residues. Germline V CDR1 and CDR2: MNHNY, SVGAGI (reference sequence). CDR3 protein: CASADNRSPLHF. The CDR3 DNA reads TGCGCCAGCGCCGACAACCGATCACCCCTCCACTTT.

In this sample, this clone turned up a few times. The chain recombines TRBV19 with TRBJ2-1, with 8 positions matching TRBD1. V dropped 6 bases and J dropped 8; count of bases not matched to a gene: 12. Germline V gene data show CDR1 as LNHDA and CDR2 as SQIVND (reference sequence). CDR3 length equals 15 residues. CDR3 protein: CASSTPGTGRHEQFF. CDR3 coding DNA: TGTGCCAGTAGCACTCCCGGGACAGGTCGGCATGAGCAGTTCTTC.

This clone was counted a single time. V and J are TRBV5-1 and TRBJ2-4, with a weak D call TRBD1 (5 bases). CDR1 and CDR2 from the germline V gene are SGHRS and YFSETQ. The CDR3 runs 13 residues. V was trimmed by 1 base and J by 6 bases, leaving 8 bases between them. DNA for the CDR3: TGCGCCAGCAGCTTGCAGGGTACAAACATTCAGTACTTC. Amino acid sequence: CASSLQGTNIQYF.

The chain is built from TRBV29-1 and TRBJ1-2; D remains ambiguous. The CDR3 extends over 11 amino acids. Trimming removed 5 bases from V and 4 bases from J, with 8 bases in between. Germline CDR1 is SQVTM and CDR2 is ANQGSEA. The chain's CDR3 is CSVREGYGYTF. CDR3 bases: TGCAGCGTTCGGGAGGGCTATGGCTACACCTTC.

This sequence joins TRBV11-2 and TRBJ2-1, with TRBD2 matching 8 bases. V dropped 0 bases and J dropped 6; count of bases not matched to a gene: 7. CDR3 length equals 16 residues. Germline V gene data show CDR1 as SGHAT and CDR2 as FQNNGV. This chain's CDR3 is CASSLDLGLESNEQFF. The CDR3 DNA follows: TGTGCCAGCAGCTTAGATCTGGGACTAGAATCCAATGAGCAGTTCTTC. Together with reference TRBV11-2 and TRBJ2-1, the CDR3 gives the full variable domain: EAGVAQSPRYKIIEKRQSVAFWCNPISGHATLYWYQQILGQGPKLLIQFQNNGVVDDSQLPKDRFSAERLKGVDSTLKIQPAKLEDSAVYLCASSLDLGLESNEQFFGPGTRLTVL.

This clone was seen a handful of times. In the same sample, other DNA sequences code for this CDR3. The chain carries TRBV29-1 and TRBJ2-5; no clear D. The germline CDR1 and CDR2 sequences are SQVTM and ANQGSEA. This CDR3 spans 10 amino acids. The V and J ends lost 2 bases and 5 bases respectively, with 3 bases between them. The CDR3 loop is CSVELETQYF. CDR3 in DNA: TGCAGCGTTGAATTGGAGACCCAGTACTTC.

The rearrangement links TRBV27 to TRBJ2-2; D not resolved. The length of the CDR3 is 19 residues. V was cut by 8 bases and J by 2 bases, with 27 bases left in between. Germline-derived CDR1 and CDR2 are MNHEY and SMNVEV (reference sequence). CDR3 loop: CASSARIMAVHPNTGELFF. The DNA of the CDR3 is TGTGCCAGCTCGGCGCGTATAATGGCAGTCCACCCAAACACCGGGGAGCTGTTTTTT.

This clone was seen at least ten times. J is TRBJ2-7 and V is TRBV11-1, with 9 positions matching TRBD1. The CDR3 length is 17 residues. Trimming cost V 6 bases and J 4 bases; bases outside gene matches: 16. The germline V gene has CDR1 SGHAT and CDR2 FQDESV (reference sequence). The CDR3 here is CASRGDRPGQGSYEQYF. CDR3 DNA sequence: TGTGCCAGCAGGGGGGACCGGCCGGGACAGGGCTCTTACGAGCAGTACTTC.